This T cell receptor beta chain was identified during a study of blood T cells in healthy people across ages. Deletions cut 0 bases from V and 3 bases from J, with 14 bases between. Germline-derived CDR1 and CDR2 are WSHSY and SAAADI. The length of the CDR3 is 17 residues. This clonotype showed up just a few times. With a J-beta primer mix and a sample-barcoded 5' primer, a second PCR ran roughly 6 to 11 cycles. TCRdb passed the 5' RACE reads through MiXCR, listing each CDR3 protein once. The sample carries some 640,000 distinct CDR3 sequences, 49% recorded once. The V and J genes are TRBV10-2 and TRBJ1-4; possible D gene TRBD1, 6 bases. The origin of this receptor is a woman in her sixties in good health. The sample taken for sequencing was blood. For the CDR3, the DNA is TGCGCCAGCAGTGAGTCAGCAGGGGTCGGGGCTAATGAAAAACTGTTTTTT. It specifies CASSESAGVGANEKLFF.